A single sample gave rise to the 27 T cell receptor beta chains below, sequenced in a study of beta chain features in type 1 diabetes (dated by TCRdb to the late 2010s). Library method: the immunoSEQ multiplex PCR assay. The entire amount of isolated RNA was reverse transcribed using the High Capacity cDNA Reverse Transcription Kit, so the sequenced TCRB transcripts were expressed ones. TCRdb took over this immuneACCESS table, retaining in-frame rearrangements with V and J assigned. Such tables are incomplete; in checked studies, under half of the missing clones stem from an unresolved V gene, and the remainder is unexplained. Recorded for this sample are a few hundred thousand clones; roughly a tenth of them occurred a single time. The top ten clones comprise 1% to 1.5% of the sample. The sequenced sample consisted of central memory CD4+ T cells from blood. All receptors derive from a man between 18 and 35 years old in good health.

This chain joins TRBV6-6 and TRBJ2-4; D remains ambiguous. V shed 5 bases and J shed 3 bases, with 14 bases lying between them. CDR1 is MNHNY, CDR2 SVGAGI, per germline (reference sequence). This CDR3 spans 15 amino acids. CDR3 protein: CASSSRALGKNIQYF. The CDR3 DNA follows: TGTGCCAGCAGTAGCCGGGCCCTTGGCAAAAACATTCAGTACTTC.

The rearrangement links TRBV18 to TRBJ2-1, with 12 bases matching TRBD1. This CDR3 is built from 15 residues. CDR1 and CDR2 (germline): KGHSH, LQKENI. V trimming: 5 bases; J trimming: 7 bases; junction bases outside the gene matches: 6. DNA of the CDR3: TGTGCCAGCTCATCCGGGACAGGGGGCAATAATGAGCAGTTCTTC. Translating gives CASSSGTGGNNEQFF.

This clone was seen ten or more times. The chain combines TRBV7-2 with TRBJ2-6, with D unclear. V lost 2 bases to trimming and J lost 0 bases, with 5 bases between them. CDR1 and CDR2 (germline): SGHTA, FQGNSA. The CDR3 sequence is 15 residues long. The CDR3 sequence is CASSLRPSGANVLTF. CDR3 bases: TGTGCCAGCAGCTTACGGCCCTCTGGGGCCAACGTCCTGACTTTC. The whole variable domain, remainder taken from reference TRBV7-2 and TRBJ2-6, is GAGVSQSPSNKVTEKGKDVELRCDPISGHTALYWYRQSLGQGLEFLIYFQGNSAPDKSGLPSDRFSAERTGGSVSTLTIQRTQQEDSAVYLCASSLRPSGANVLTFGAGSRLTVL.

This clone turned up a few times. This sequence joins TRBV30 and TRBJ2-3, with TRBD2 matching 7 bases. The trim removed 2 bases at V and 1 base at J, leaving 3 bases unmatched. Germline V gives CDR1 GTSNPN, CDR2 SVGIG (reference sequence). The CDR3 consists of 14 residues. Written as DNA, the CDR3 is TGTGCCTGGAGTTCGGGGAGGGGCACAGATACGCAGTATTTT. This encodes CAWSSGRGTDTQYF.

This clone was counted only a few times. This chain links TRBV19 with TRBJ2-5; D unresolved. Trimming took off 2 bases at V and 7 bases at J, with 17 bases between the two ends. The length of the CDR3 is 15 residues. Germline V lookup: CDR1 LNHDA, CDR2 SQIVND (reference sequence). The CDR3 here is CASSISHAVGGTQYF. The CDR3 region has the DNA TGTGCCAGTAGTATATCACACGCAGTCGGTGGGACCCAGTACTTC.

J is TRBJ1-5 and V is TRBV30; the D gene is possibly TRBD1 (5 bases). CDR3 length: 13 amino acids. Trimming left V 1 base short and J 7 bases short, with 11 bases between. CDR1 and CDR2 from the germline V gene are GTSNPN and SVGIG (reference sequence). The CDR3 sequence is CAWSGGTRQPQHF. The CDR3 DNA sequence: TGTGCCTGGAGTGGGGGGACTCGCCAGCCCCAGCATTTT.

The chain is built from TRBV27 and TRBJ2-5; D is perhaps TRBD1 (5 bases). The CDR3 loop spans 14 amino acids. Trimming took off 0 bases at V and 6 bases at J, with 11 bases between the two ends. Per the germline V gene, CDR1 is MNHEY and CDR2 is SMNVEV (reference sequence). CDR3 sequence: CASSLSPGLQTQYF. CDR3 in DNA: TGTGCCAGCAGTTTATCCCCAGGGTTGCAGACCCAGTACTTC.

This sequence joins TRBV5-4 and TRBJ2-7; D not certain. This CDR3 is 16 amino acids long. Deletions cut 4 bases from V and 6 bases from J, with 23 bases between. The germline gives CDR1 SGHNT, CDR2 YYREEE (reference sequence). The CDR3 spells CASSQEASGYSSEQYF. CDR3 nucleotide sequence: TGTGCCAGCAGCCAAGAAGCGTCAGGATACTCTTCCGAGCAGTACTTC.

This clone was recorded a few times. J is TRBJ2-7 and V is TRBV21-1; the table names TRBD1, a call not compared with the DNA. TRBV21-1 is a recognized pseudogene. The CDR3 runs to 14 residues. Here the CDR3 reads CASSSRGRGYEQYF. In DNA, the CDR3 is TGTGCCAGCAGCAGCAGGGGGCGCGGCTACGAGCAGTACTTC.

The table lists this clone with a few counts. V gene TRBV29-1 combines with J gene TRBJ2-1, with TRBD2 identical over 12 bases. V shed 1 base and J 3 bases; nucleotides not matched to a gene: 4. Germline V CDR1 and CDR2: SQVTM, ANQGSEA. CDR3 size: 16 residues. The CDR3 is CSVEGRLAGDYNEQFF. Here the CDR3 DNA reads TGCAGCGTTGAAGGTCGACTAGCGGGAGACTACAATGAGCAGTTCTTC.

This chain connects TRBV6-6 to TRBJ2-1, with 13 bases identical to TRBD2. J gave up 15 bases and V 4 bases, and 3 bases lay outside the gene matches. Per germline, CDR1 MNHNY and CDR2 SVGAGI (reference sequence). This CDR3 region has 12 residues. CDR3 sequence: CASSSLAGGWFF. CDR3 nucleotide sequence: TGTGCCAGCAGTTCACTAGCGGGAGGGTGGTTCTTC.

Concerning this clone itself: Other DNA sequences from this sample encode an identical CDR3 as well. V gene TRBV6-1 combines with J gene TRBJ2-7; the D is unclear. In germline, CDR1 is MNHNS, CDR2 SASEGT. Trimming removed 3 bases at V and 3 bases at J, with 3 bases between. This CDR3 comprises 11 residues. CDR3 amino acids: CASSESYEQYF. The CDR3 DNA follows: TGTGCCAGCAGTGAGAGCTACGAGCAGTACTTC.

The chain carries TRBV5-4 and TRBJ1-1; the D gene is possibly TRBD1 (5 bases). The CDR3 spans 16 residues. Germline CDR1 SGHNT, CDR2 YYREEE (reference sequence). V was clipped by 2 bases and J by 3 bases, with 17 bases between them. The CDR3 spells CASSFAGPGEYTEAFF. As DNA, the CDR3 is TGTGCCAGCAGCTTCGCAGGGCCCGGGGAGTACACTGAAGCTTTCTTT.

The gene calls are TRBV7-2 and TRBJ2-1; tentatively, D is TRBD1 or TRBD2 (5 bases each). This CDR3 comprises 16 residues. Germline V CDR1 and CDR2: SGHTA, FQGNSA. Trimming removed 5 bases from V and 4 bases from J, with 18 bases in between. This chain's CDR3 is CASSPEGPRAYNEQFF. CDR3 coding DNA: TGTGCCAGCAGCCCAGAGGGGCCCCGCGCTTACAATGAGCAGTTCTTC.

This clone turned up a few times. The chain joins TRBV7-2 to TRBJ2-7; TRBD2 aligns across 7 bases. The CDR3 has 14 residues. The junction had 10 bases not matched to a gene; V was cut back by 5 bases and J by 6 bases. The germline V gene has CDR1 SGHTA and CDR2 FQGNSA. DNA for the CDR3: TGTGCCAGCAGCCCTACTAGCGCCGGGGGCGAGCAGTACTTC. Translation gives CASSPTSAGGEQYF.

The V gene is TRBV6-6, the J gene TRBJ2-2, with unresolved D. The germline V and J ends were trimmed by 5 bases and 7 bases, with 11 bases remaining between them. This CDR3 has 13 residues. Germline CDR1 is MNHNY and CDR2 is SVGAGI (reference sequence). In DNA form, the CDR3 reads TGTGCCAGCAGTCCGACCACTCGCGGGGAGCTGTTTTTT. Translated: CASSPTTRGELFF.

Points on this clone: Different DNA sequences within this sample yield the same CDR3. V usage is TRBV30 and J usage is TRBJ1-1; 7 nucleotides align to TRBD1. The CDR3 consists of 15 residues. V lost 2 bases, J lost 1 base, and 7 bases stayed unmatched. Looked up from germline, CDR1 is GTSNPN and CDR2 is SVGIG (reference sequence). The CDR3 reads CAWSRTDRQNTEAFF. The CDR3 region has the DNA TGTGCCTGGAGTCGAACGGACAGGCAGAACACTGAAGCTTTCTTT.

In its sample, this clone was seen many times. The chain has TRBV14 and TRBJ1-1; D uncertain. Trimming left V 0 bases short and J 5 bases short, with 1 base between. The germline CDR1 and CDR2 sequences are SGHDN and FVKESK. This CDR3 contains 11 residues. Written as DNA, the CDR3 is TGTGCCAGCAGCCAAGAAACTGAAGCTTTCTTT. Protein: CASSQETEAFF.

This clone was counted ten times or more. This chain joins TRBV4-3 and TRBJ1-2, with no clear D. Deletions cut 4 bases from V and 0 bases from J, with 6 bases between. This CDR3 spans 13 amino acids. The V gene's germline CDR1 is LGHNA and CDR2 YSLEER. The CDR3 protein is CASSRNTNYGYTF. CDR3 DNA: TGCGCCAGCAGCCGGAATACTAACTATGGCTACACCTTC.

This clone came up many times. CDR3: CAWSVVAGDQPQHF. The CDR3, as DNA: TGTGCCTGGAGTGTAGTGGCAGGGGACCAGCCCCAGCATTTT. The genes are TRBV30 and TRBJ1-5, with a weak D call TRBD1 (6 bases). The CDR3 has 14 residues. Germline V lookup: CDR1 GTSNPN, CDR2 SVGIG (reference sequence). The ends were cut back, 0 bases at V and 7 bases at J, with 13 bases in the middle. Drawing the rest from reference TRBV30 and TRBJ1-5, the complete variable domain is SQTIHQWPATLVQPVGSPLSLECTVEGTSNPNLYWYRQAAGRGLQLLFYSVGIGQISSEVPQNLSASRPQDRQFILSSKKLLLSDSGFYLCAWSVVAGDQPQHFGDGTRLSIL.

V and J are TRBV7-2 and TRBJ2-3; 12 bases match TRBD2. The CDR3 sequence is 16 residues long. Germline trimming cut 4 bases from V and 1 base from J; bases unmatched to any gene: 3. Germline-derived CDR1 and CDR2 are SGHTA and FQGNSA. DNA for the CDR3: TGTGCCAGCAGCTCCTCTAGCGGGAGGGGCACAGATACGCAGTATTTT. This gives the protein CASSSSSGRGTDTQYF.

The chain has TRBV25-1 and TRBJ1-1; D ambiguous. The CDR3 sequence is 11 residues long. CDR1 MGHDK and CDR2 SYGVNS come from the germline V gene. The V end lost 6 bases, the J end lost 11 bases, and 13 bases lay between the germline ends. In DNA, the CDR3 is TGTGCCAGCAGGACGGGCCTTGCGGCTTTCTTT. Its translation: CASRTGLAAFF.

This clone was seen a handful of times. This sample includes further DNA sequences coding for the same CDR3. V gene TRBV7-2 combines with J gene TRBJ2-1; no definite D call. V was clipped by 2 bases and J by 8 bases, with 4 bases between them. CDR1 is SGHTA and CDR2 is FQGNSA in the germline V gene. This CDR3 has 11 residues. Here the CDR3 DNA reads TGTGCCAGCAGCTTAAGGTATGAGCAGTTCTTC. This encodes CASSLRYEQFF. Complete variable domain (other parts from reference TRBV7-2 and TRBJ2-1): GAGVSQSPSNKVTEKGKDVELRCDPISGHTALYWYRQSLGQGLEFLIYFQGNSAPDKSGLPSDRFSAERTGGSVSTLTIQRTQQEDSAVYLCASSLRYEQFFGPGTRLTVL.

The rearrangement links TRBV7-8 to TRBJ2-5, with a possible D match to TRBD1 (5 bases). V shed 7 bases and J shed 1 base, with 10 bases lying between them. CDR3 length: 13 amino acids. Germline V CDR1 and CDR2: SGHVS, FQNEAQ. DNA for the CDR3: TGTGCCAGCACCATAGACAGCCAAGAGACCCAGTACTTC. Its translation is CASTIDSQETQYF. The full variable domain, with the rest looked up from reference TRBV7-8 and TRBJ2-5, is GAGVSQSPRYKVAKRGQDVALRCDPISGHVSLFWYQQALGQGPEFLTYFQNEAQLDKSGLPSDRFFAERPEGSVSTLKIQRTQQEDSAVYLCASTIDSQETQYFGPGTRLLVL.

This clone was detected only a few times. The rearrangement joins TRBV20-1 to TRBJ2-1; D unresolved. CDR1 and CDR2 (germline): DFQATT, SNEGSKA (reference sequence). This CDR3 has 10 residues. V dropped 6 bases and J dropped 9 bases, with 9 bases sitting between them. Here the CDR3 DNA reads TGCAGTGCCCCAAAGGCTGAGCAGTTCTTC. This encodes CSAPKAEQFF.

Comments on this clone: It may be a read error: a sequence one base away is much more abundant. CDR3 nucleotide sequence: TGTGCCAGCAGCTGGGCCTATGGCTACACCTTC. Amino acids: CASSWAYGYTF. The chain uses TRBV11-2 and TRBJ1-2; D unresolved. CDR1 and CDR2 from the germline V gene are SGHAT and FQNNGV. The CDR3 sequence is 11 residues long. V lost 4 bases, J lost 4 bases, and 4 bases lay in between. Full variable domain (missing parts from reference TRBV11-2 and TRBJ1-2): EAGVAQSPRYKIIEKRQSVAFWCNPISGHATLYWYQQILGQGPKLLIQFQNNGVVDDSQLPKDRFSAERLKGVDSTLKIQPAKLEDSAVYLCASSWAYGYTFGSGTRLTVV.

The chain has TRBV14 and TRBJ2-7; TRBD1 might be the D (5 bases). From germline, CDR1 is SGHDN and CDR2 FVKESK. The CDR3 has 17 residues. Trimming stripped 4 bases from V and 5 bases from J, with 24 bases between. The CDR3 nucleotides read TGTGCCAGCAGCCCTCGACAGACCCGATTACTCGGTGACGAGCAGTACTTC. Its protein is CASSPRQTRLLGDEQYF.